Listed below are T cell receptor beta chains from one sample, sequenced in a study of OX40 agonist ivuxolimab in advanced cancers. Sequencing used immunoSEQ multiplex PCR; TCRdb keeps in-frame clones, though not all of them. The sample shows fewer than 85,000 clones, less than 90% of them seen only once. Sequencing was performed on CD4+ or CD8+ T cells sorted from blood, taken in a trial of the OX40 agonist ivuxolimab. Receptors were obtained from an adult with an advanced solid tumor such as melanoma, head and neck, liver or kidney cancer. Both conserved end residues are part of each CDR3. D genes are given only for firm matches. Only some rows state a clone size, as once, few, many or a class for expanded clones.

J,V,size,D,DNA,CDR3
TRBJ1-1,TRBV5-1,-,-,TGCGCCAGCAGCTTGGAGGCGAACACTGAAGCTTTCTTT,CASSLEANTEAFF
TRBJ2-7,TRBV4-2,-,-,TGTGCCAGCAGCCAACTGGGACTGGCAAGCTCCTACGAGCAGTACTTC,CASSQLGLASSYEQYF
TRBJ1-4,TRBV7-9,-,-,TGTGCCAGCAGCTTAGCTGGGGTTAGCGAAAAACTGTTTTTT,CASSLAGVSEKLFF
TRBJ2-3,TRBV4-2,-,TRBD2,TGTGCCAGCAGCTCCCGACTAGCGGGGGGGAGCACAGATACGCAGTATTTT,CASSSRLAGGSTDTQYF
TRBJ1-5,TRBV11-2,-,-,TGTGCCAGCAGCTTAGCGGCAGGAAACCAGCCCCAGCATTTT,CASSLAAGNQPQHF
TRBJ2-5,TRBV6-1,-,-,TGTGCCAGCCGCCAGGGGGAGACCCAGTACTTC,CASRQGETQYF
TRBJ1-1,TRBV19,-,-,TGTGCCAGTGTGGATGGGGGAAACATGAACACTGAAGCTTTCTTT,CASVDGGNMNTEAFF
TRBJ1-2,TRBV30,-,TRBD1,TGTGCCTGGAGGGTACAGGGGGCCCATGGCTACACCTTC,CAWRVQGAHGYTF
TRBJ2-7,TRBV11-1,-,-,TGTGCCAGCAGCTTAGCGGGGCAGTTCTACGAGCAGTACTTC,CASSLAGQFYEQYF
TRBJ1-6,TRBV2,-,-,TGTGCCAGCAGTGAAGGGCAGGGAAGTAATTCACCCCTCCACTTT,CASSEGQGSNSPLHF
TRBJ2-1,TRBV11-2,-,-,TGTGCCAGCAGCTTACAGTACAATGAGCAGTTCTTC,CASSLQYNEQFF
TRBJ1-2,TRBV19,once,-,TGTGCCAGTAGTCCCCGGGCAGATACCTATGGCTACACCTTC,CASSPRADTYGYTF
TRBJ2-3,TRBV5-1,-,TRBD1,TGCGCCAGCAGCGTCATGGGACAGGGAACGCAGTATTTT,CASSVMGQGTQYF
TRBJ2-6,TRBV18,-,TRBD1,TGTGCCAGCTCACCCAATACAGGGGGCACCGGGGCCAACGTCCTGACTTTC,CASSPNTGGTGANVLTF
TRBJ2-7,TRBV5-1,-,TRBD1,TGCGCCAGCAGCTCCCGGGACAGGGGGCTACAGCAGTACTTC,CASSSRDRGLQQYF
TRBJ1-5,TRBV2,-,-,TGTGCCAGCAGTGTGGGTGAGGGGGTTCAGCCCCAGCATTTT,CASSVGEGVQPQHF
TRBJ2-5,TRBV7-2,-,TRBD2,TGTGCCAGCAGCTTAGATCTAGCGGGGGCGGAGACCCAGTACTTC,CASSLDLAGAETQYF
TRBJ1-2,TRBV5-5,-,-,TGTGCCAGCAGCTTAAGACAGCGTGGCTACACCTTC,CASSLRQRGYTF
TRBJ2-2,TRBV5-1,-,TRBD1,TGCGCCAGCAGAACGGGACAGGGGGCGGTCGGGGAGCTGTTTTTT,CASRTGQGAVGELFF
TRBJ1-5,TRBV6-1,-,-,TGTGCCAGCAGTGAATTCGCCAGGGTAATCGGTCAGCCCCAGCATTTT,CASSEFARVIGQPQHF
TRBJ1-6,TRBV7-8,-,-,TGTGCCAGCAGCTTATGGGACATAGGGGATTCACCCCTCCACTTT,CASSLWDIGDSPLHF
TRBJ2-7,TRBV4-2,-,TRBD2,TGTGCCAGCAGCCACCACGGGGGGCCAGCGGGGGAACCCTACGAGCAGTACTTC,CASSHHGGPAGEPYEQYF
TRBJ2-3,TRBV6-1,-,TRBD2,TGTGCCAGCAGTAAAGGACTAGCGGGGGGGGCAGATACGCAGTATTTT,CASSKGLAGGADTQYF
TRBJ1-2,TRBV6-5,once,-,TGTGCCAGCAGTTACGGGGGAGCTGCCACCGACTATGGCTACACCTTC,CASSYGGAATDYGYTF
TRBJ1-6,TRBV18,-,-,TGTGCCAGCTCGTTACAACAGGTCTCTTCTAATTCACCCCTCCACTTT,CASSLQQVSSNSPLHF
TRBJ1-6,TRBV2,-,-,TGTGCCAGCAGTGAAGGTTGGTCCAATAATTCACCCCTCCACTTT,CASSEGWSNNSPLHF
TRBJ2-1,TRBV4-1,-,TRBD1,TGCGCCAGCAGCCAGAGGACAGGAAACAATGAGCAGTTCTTC,CASSQRTGNNEQFF
TRBJ2-5,TRBV6-5,-,-,TGTGCCAGCAGTTACCGGGGACTTGGAGTAGAGACCCAGTACTTC,CASSYRGLGVETQYF
TRBJ2-5,TRBV18,once,TRBD2,TGTGCCAGCTCACCAGGCGGGGGGGCCCGGGAGACCCAGTACTTC,CASSPGGGARETQYF
TRBJ2-2,TRBV6-4,-,-,TGTGCCAGCAGTGACAGGCCCACCGGGGAGCTGTTTTTT,CASSDRPTGELFF
TRBJ1-1,TRBV7-9,many,TRBD1,TGTGCCAGCAGGGACAGGGAGGGGACTGAAGCTTTCTTT,CASRDREGTEAFF
TRBJ1-2,TRBV6-1,-,-,TGTGCCAGCACCAGGACTAGCTATGGCTACACCTTC,CASTRTSYGYTF
TRBJ2-7,TRBV10-3,-,-,TGTGCCATCAGCCCGGGGGAAAACGCTTACGAGCAGTACTTC,CAISPGENAYEQYF
TRBJ1-5,TRBV6-4,few,TRBD1,TGTGCCAGCAGTTTCGACAGGGTGCGCAATCAGCCCCAGCATTTT,CASSFDRVRNQPQHF
TRBJ2-7,TRBV2,-,TRBD2,TGTGCCAGCACAACTAGCGGGGGGCTAACCTACGAGCAGTACTTC,CASTTSGGLTYEQYF
TRBJ2-7,TRBV5-1,-,-,TGCGCCAGCAGTCCCGCCCCGGGGGGCTGGGGCGAGCAGTACTTC,CASSPAPGGWGEQYF
TRBJ2-5,TRBV4-3,-,TRBD1,TGCGCCAGCAGTCAAGACCACAGGGGGGACCCCCAAGAGACCCAGTACTTC,CASSQDHRGDPQETQYF
TRBJ1-5,TRBV19,-,-,TGTGCCAGTAGTGGGGGGGACGGCCGGATTGGGCCCCAGCATTTT,CASSGGDGRIGPQHF
TRBJ2-3,TRBV7-9,-,-,TGTGCCAGCAGCTTAGGGGCAGCAGATACGCAGTATTTT,CASSLGAADTQYF
TRBJ1-2,TRBV5-4,-,TRBD1,TGTGCCAGCAGCTGGGACAGGGGGAGCTACACCTTC,CASSWDRGSYTF
TRBJ2-6,TRBV4-1,-,-,TGCGCCAGCAGCACCCAGAGCCGAGGAGGAGTTGGGGCCAACGTCCTGACTTTC,CASSTQSRGGVGANVLTF
TRBJ1-2,TRBV30,-,-,TGTGCCTGGAGGGCAATACCGGGGGCTGGCTACACCTTC,CAWRAIPGAGYTF
TRBJ2-6,TRBV7-3,-,-,TGTGCCAGCAGCCTCCCGGGGGAAGGGGCCAACGTCCTGACTTTC,CASSLPGEGANVLTF
TRBJ2-5,TRBV2,once,TRBD2,TGTGCCACCGCCGCGGGGGGGGGAATAGGTGGAGAGACCCAGTACTTC,CATAAGGGIGGETQYF
TRBJ1-1,TRBV7-2,-,-,TGTGCCAGCAGCTTAGGAGGGGCAGGCATGAACACTGAAGCTTTCTTT,CASSLGGAGMNTEAFF
TRBJ1-5,TRBV7-2,-,-,TGTGCCAGCAGCTCCTGGGGGGAGAATGGGCAGCCCCAGCATTTT,CASSSWGENGQPQHF